One sample yielded the 27 T cell receptor beta chains listed below, sequenced in a study of sequential checkpoint blockade in melanoma. Generated by immunoSEQ multiplex PCR, the TCRdb table keeps only in-frame clones and is missing some. The sample has about 40,000 clones, roughly 88% seen once. Treatment defined: randomized to nivolumab then ipilimumab (arm A) or the reverse (arm B). Sequencing used CD8+ T cells sorted from blood (inferred from file names), obtained from a patient given nivolumab and ipilimumab in sequence. The origin of the receptors is a human donor with melanoma.

The chain employs TRBV12-5 and TRBJ2-2; D not certain. The CDR3 has 16 amino acids. Germline CDR1 is LGHNT and CDR2 is FRNRAP. V gave up 0 bases and J gave up 0 bases, with 8 bases separating them. The CDR3 protein is CASGLVLVANTGELFF. The DNA for the CDR3 is TGTGCTAGTGGTTTGGTTCTCGTCGCGAACACCGGGGAGCTGTTTTTT.

The chain recombines TRBV4-1 with TRBJ2-5; D may be TRBD1 (6 bases). The J call is uncertain, as TRBJ2-7 better fits the DNA end. The CDR3 spans 14 residues. The V gene's germline CDR1 is MGHRA and CDR2 YSYEKL. The CDR3 DNA sequence: TGCGCCAGCAGCCAAGACAGGGGCTCCTACGAGCAGTACTTC. Translation gives CASSQDRGSYEQYF.

The chain links TRBV19 to TRBJ2-1, with D unclear. This CDR3 spans 16 amino acids. V shed 6 bases and J shed 0 bases, with 15 bases lying between them. CDR1 is LNHDA, CDR2 SQIVND, per germline (reference sequence). CDR3 amino acids: CASSPTLSSSYNEQFF. The CDR3 nucleotides read TGTGCCAGTAGCCCGACTCTGTCGAGCTCCTACAATGAGCAGTTCTTC.

This clone was recorded once. The V gene is TRBV2, the J gene TRBJ2-5, with TRBD1 matching 8 bases. The junction had 8 bases not matched to a gene; V was cut back by 4 bases and J by 1 base. The CDR3 covers 16 residues. Per germline, CDR1 SNHLY and CDR2 FYNNEI. The CDR3 protein is CASSGSRTGIQETQYF. The CDR3, as DNA: TGTGCCAGCAGTGGATCCCGGACAGGGATCCAAGAGACCCAGTACTTC.

The rearrangement joins TRBV6-1 to TRBJ1-5; 9 bases agree with TRBD1. Trimming at V came to 6 bases and at J to 7 bases, leaving 7 bases not matched to a gene. CDR3 length equals 14 residues. Germline lookup yields CDR1 MNHNS and CDR2 SASEGT. CDR3 DNA sequence: TGTGCCAGCAGCCTCAACAGGGGGCACCAGCCCCAGCATTTT. It specifies CASSLNRGHQPQHF.

The chain is built from TRBV5-8 and TRBJ1-5; 7 nucleotides align to TRBD1. The ends lost 4 bases at V and 3 bases at J; junction bases unmatched: 10. The germline CDR1 and CDR2 sequences are SGHTS and YDEGEE. This CDR3 is 16 amino acids long. The CDR3 sequence: CASSSFTGALNQPQHF. The DNA of the CDR3 is TGTGCCAGCAGCAGCTTTACAGGGGCTCTCAATCAGCCCCAGCATTTT.

V and J are TRBV9 and TRBJ2-3; possible D gene TRBD2, 6 bases. Germline values: CDR1 SGDLS, CDR2 YYNGEE. Trimming took 0 bases from V and 2 from J, leaving 13 bases between them. This CDR3 region has 16 residues. The CDR3 region is CASSVEGGIDTDTQYF. CDR3 DNA: TGTGCCAGCAGCGTAGAAGGCGGGATCGACACAGATACGCAGTATTTT.

The chain links TRBV9 to TRBJ2-7; unclear D gene. CDR3 length: 11 residues. V was shortened by 3 bases and J by 4 bases, with 5 bases between the two germline ends. Germline loops: CDR1 SGDLS, CDR2 YYNGEE. CDR3 bases: TGTGCCAGCAGCGACCAGTACGAGCAGTACTTC. This codes for CASSDQYEQYF.

The V call is TRBV10-1, the J call TRBJ2-2; perhaps TRBD2 as D (5 bases). CDR3 length equals 17 residues. The V and J ends lost 0 bases and 1 base respectively, with 12 bases between them. Germline CDR1 and CDR2: WNHNN and SYGVQD (reference sequence). CDR3 nucleotides: TGCGCCAGCAGTGAGTCGACTCTAGGAGGGAACACCGGGGAGCTGTTTTTT. Protein sequence: CASSESTLGGNTGELFF.

The gene calls are TRBV29-1 and TRBJ2-4; TRBD2 aligns across 9 bases. J lost 8 bases, V lost 1 base, and 3 bases had no gene match. The germline V gene has CDR1 SQVTM and CDR2 ANQGSEA. CDR3 length: 13 amino acids. The CDR3 loop reads CSVEGGTSHIQYF. The CDR3 DNA sequence: TGCAGCGTTGAAGGTGGGACTAGCCACATTCAGTACTTC.

V gene TRBV4-1 combines with J gene TRBJ2-7; D might be TRBD2 (6 bases). The CDR3 loop spans 13 amino acids. V lost 4 bases, J lost 2 bases, and 9 bases lay in between. The germline CDR1 and CDR2 sequences are MGHRA and YSYEKL. CDR3 in DNA: TGCGCCAGCAGCCCGGGACTCGCCTACGAGCAGTACTTC. Residues: CASSPGLAYEQYF.

The chain uses TRBV27 and TRBJ2-7; D not certain. Germline CDR1 reads MNHEY; CDR2 reads SMNVEV (reference sequence). V lost 5 bases to trimming and J lost 2 bases, with 7 bases between them. The CDR3 runs to 12 residues. CDR3 nucleotides: TGTGCCAGCAGTCCTCCGGCCTACGAGCAGTACTTC. This translates into CASSPPAYEQYF.

The CDR3 reads CASLNLQWTGLVNTEAFF. DNA for the CDR3: TGTGCCAGCCTAAACCTTCAATGGACAGGGCTAGTGAACACTGAAGCTTTCTTT. The chain uses TRBV7-9 and TRBJ1-1, with 8 bases fitting TRBD1. CDR1 and CDR2 (germline): SEHNR, FQNEAQ (reference sequence). The V and J ends lost 8 bases and 0 bases, in that order; junction bases with no gene match: 17. CDR3 length: 18 amino acids. The variable domain in full, with the rest retrieved from reference TRBV7-9 and TRBJ1-1, is DTGVSQNPRHKITKRGQNVTFRCDPISEHNRLYWYRQTLGQGPEFLTYFQNEAQLEKSRLLSDRFSAERPKGSFSTLEIQRTEQGDSAMYLCASLNLQWTGLVNTEAFFGQGTRLTVV.

In this sample, this clone turned up a few times. This rearrangement joins TRBV9 to TRBJ2-1; 7 bases are a match to TRBD2. This CDR3 is 13 amino acids long. Looked up from germline, CDR1 is SGDLS and CDR2 is YYNGEE. V trimming: 4 bases; J trimming: 3 bases; junction bases outside the gene matches: 1. CDR3 in amino acids: CASSRTSYNEQFF. The CDR3 nucleotides are TGTGCCAGCAGCCGGACTAGCTACAATGAGCAGTTCTTC.

The V call is TRBV29-1, the J call TRBJ2-3, with TRBD2 matching over 7 bases. CDR1 and CDR2 from the germline V gene are SQVTM and ANQGSEA. V shed 6 bases, J shed 3 bases, and the junction held 3 bases outside the gene matches. This CDR3 is 12 amino acids long. DNA of the CDR3: TGCAGCGTGCGGGAGCTTACAGATACGCAGTATTTT. Protein sequence: CSVRELTDTQYF.

J is TRBJ1-1 and V is TRBV27, with no clear D. V was shortened by 8 bases and J by 0 bases, with 10 bases between the two germline ends. CDR1 and CDR2 from the germline V gene are MNHEY and SMNVEV (reference sequence). The CDR3 contains 13 residues. CDR3 nucleotide sequence: TGTGCCAGCGGACTTGGAGTGAACACTGAAGCTTTCTTT. Translation: CASGLGVNTEAFF.

The V call is TRBV2, the J call TRBJ2-7; 11 bases match TRBD2. Trimming removed 1 base from V and 4 bases from J; junction bases left unmatched: 3. Germline V gives CDR1 SNHLY, CDR2 FYNNEI. The CDR3 sequence is 15 residues long. CDR3 amino acids: CASSEGLAGGYEQYV. In nucleotides, the CDR3 is TGTGCCAGCAGTGAAGGGCTAGCGGGAGGTTACGAGCAGTACGTC.

V gene TRBV7-9 combines with J gene TRBJ2-5; D might be TRBD2 (6 bases). The germline V gene encodes CDR1 SEHNR and CDR2 FQNEAQ (reference sequence). V lost 4 bases, J lost 9 bases, and 21 bases lay in between. The CDR3 consists of 15 residues. The CDR3 protein is CASSSKETPGEAQYF. As DNA, the CDR3 is TGTGCCAGCAGCTCTAAAGAGACCCCGGGGGAGGCCCAGTACTTC. The whole variable domain, remainder taken from reference TRBV7-9 and TRBJ2-5, is DTGVSQNPRHKITKRGQNVTFRCDPISEHNRLYWYRQTLGQGPEFLTYFQNEAQLEKSRLLSDRFSAERPKGSFSTLEIQRTEQGDSAMYLCASSSKETPGEAQYFGPGTRLLVL.

The chain employs TRBV27 and TRBJ2-1; 16 bases match TRBD2. The germline V gene has CDR1 MNHEY and CDR2 SMNVEV (reference sequence). This CDR3 has 17 amino acids. J was trimmed by 3 bases and V by 3 bases; bases with no gene match: 2. In nucleotides, the CDR3 is TGTGCCAGCAGTTTGGGACTAGCGGGAGGGTTCTACAATGAGCAGTTCTTC. It is translated as CASSLGLAGGFYNEQFF.

The V and J genes are TRBV23-1 and TRBJ1-2; D not resolved. TRBV23-1 is an open reading frame, and its role is uncertain. The length of the CDR3 is 13 residues. With 4 bases removed from V and 2 bases from J, the gap between germline ends came to 8 bases. CDR3 nucleotide sequence: TGCGCCAGCAGTCTGCTCCGGAACTATGGCTACACCTTC. The encoded protein is CASSLLRNYGYTF.

The chain joins TRBV5-6 to TRBJ1-1; D may be TRBD1 (5 bases). This CDR3 has 15 amino acids. Germline CDR1 SGHDT, CDR2 YYEEEE. Trimming stripped 0 bases from V and 3 bases from J, with 12 bases between. The CDR3: CASSLVAGRDTEAFF. The DNA of the CDR3 is TGTGCCAGCAGCTTGGTGGCAGGGAGGGACACTGAAGCTTTCTTT.

The chain has TRBV2 and TRBJ2-1; D possibly corresponds to TRBD1 (6 bases). With 9 bases removed from V and 8 bases from J, the gap between germline ends came to 11 bases. The CDR3 is made up of 11 amino acids. Per germline, CDR1 SNHLY and CDR2 FYNNEI. The CDR3 nucleotides read TGTGCCAGACGCAGGGGTGATGAGCAGTTCTTC. Protein product: CARRRGDEQFF.

This chain links TRBV4-1 with TRBJ1-3, with no clear D. Germline V gene lookup returns CDR1 MGHRA and CDR2 YSYEKL. V was cut by 0 bases and J by 8 bases, with 8 bases left in between. This CDR3 comprises 13 residues. CDR3 DNA: TGCGCCAGCAGCCAAGAGCCGTCGGACACCATATATTTT. Its translation is CASSQEPSDTIYF.

In nucleotides, the CDR3 is TGTGCCAGCAGTTTACTAGGGGCCAATGAGCAGTTCTTC. Encoded protein: CASSLLGANEQFF. The chain links TRBV27 to TRBJ2-1, with D tentatively TRBD1 (5 bases). The V end lost 2 bases, the J end lost 6 bases, and 8 bases lay between the germline ends. The germline gives CDR1 MNHEY, CDR2 SMNVEV (reference sequence). The CDR3 is 13 residues long.

V is TRBV7-9 and J is TRBJ2-5; no clear D. CDR1 and CDR2 (germline): SEHNR, FQNEAQ (reference sequence). V lost 5 bases and J lost 4, with 5 bases in between. This CDR3 comprises 11 residues. Written as DNA, the CDR3 is TGTGCCAGCAGCCCTTCAGAGACCCAGTACTTC. It specifies CASSPSETQYF.

V is TRBV19 and J is TRBJ2-3, with D possibly matching TRBD2 (6 bases). V was cut by 8 bases and J by 2 bases, with 20 bases left in between. Germline CDR1 and CDR2: LNHDA and SQIVND (reference sequence). This CDR3 has 16 amino acids. The CDR3 spells CASYDRESWDTDTQYF. As DNA, the CDR3 is TGTGCCAGTTACGACCGGGAGAGTTGGGACACAGATACGCAGTATTTT.

The rearrangement links TRBV7-9 to TRBJ1-6; 7 nucleotides match TRBD1. Germline assignment: CDR1 SEHNR and CDR2 FQNEAQ (reference sequence). The V segment lost 7 bases and the J segment 7 bases; nucleotides outside the gene matches: 7. The CDR3 length is 14 residues. The CDR3 here is CASNQQGMNSPLHF. CDR3 in DNA: TGTGCCAGCAACCAACAGGGGATGAATTCACCCCTCCACTTT.